This T cell receptor beta chain derives from a study of cytomegalovirus exposure and HLA in healthy donors. Study-wide background: Most genotyped donors, over 70% of more than 300, had Caucasian-associated genetic ancestry. Whole-study findings and limits: Later findings reportedly placed an Asian-associated ancestry cluster below the roughly 700-donor mean for N-insertions. Both high specificity and high sensitivity reportedly marked the classifier's diagnosis of cytomegalovirus status.

As regards this clone: Its matching antigen is unknown.

13 Jbeta primers and 60 Vbeta primers were used for the PCR. Assay: immunoSEQ multiplex PCR; the TCRdb copy retains only in-frame clones and omits some. The data hold some 100,000 clones, with 70% to 80% observed a single time. Between the trimmed V and J ends, which lost 1 base and 2 bases, there was a span of 4 bases. Germline CDR1 reads LNHDA; CDR2 reads SQIVND (reference sequence). The CDR3 runs 13 residues. The J gene is TRBJ2-3, the V gene TRBV19; no definite D call. The specimen was PBMCs. The TCR was taken from a young woman in good health and CMV-seropositive. The CDR3 reads CASSIAFTDTQYF. The CDR3 bases are TGTGCCAGTAGTATAGCCTTCACAGATACGCAGTATTTT.